This TCR beta chain was obtained from a study of blood T cell repertoires in COVID-19. Generated by immunoSEQ multiplex PCR, the TCRdb table keeps only in-frame clones and is missing some. Here the sample spans some 130,000 clones, about 92% being singletons. Trimming at V came to 7 bases and at J to 5 bases, leaving 8 bases not matched to a gene. The germline gives CDR1 MNHNY, CDR2 SVGAGI (reference sequence). The CDR3 extends over 14 amino acids. The chain couples TRBV6-6 to TRBJ2-3; 8 nucleotides align to TRBD2. The sequenced sample was peripheral blood. This clonotype originated in a man aged 45-65 years with active COVID-19. CDR3 loop: CASNSAGVKDTQYF. The CDR3 bases are TGTGCCAGCAATTCAGCGGGAGTTAAAGATACGCAGTATTTT.